Below, 25 T cell receptor beta chains from the same sample are listed, as sequenced in a study of blood T cell repertoires in COVID-19. The data were produced by immunoSEQ multiplex PCR, yet TCRdb's version contains in-frame clones alone and is incomplete. The table shows under 50,000 clones, with about 88% occurring only once. Material: peripheral blood. The receptors were sampled from a man between 50 and 59 years old with active COVID-19.

The chain employs TRBV7-9 and TRBJ1-3; TRBD1 matches at 12 bases. The germline V gene encodes CDR1 SEHNR and CDR2 FQNEAQ (reference sequence). The CDR3 contains 15 residues. V lost 5 bases to trimming and J lost 7 bases; unmatched junction nucleotides: 6. For the CDR3, the DNA is TGTGCCAGCAGCCTTGACGGGACAGGGGGCAACACCATATATTTT. This encodes CASSLDGTGGNTIYF.

This clone appeared a single time. At one end, the junction sequence differs from germline, possibly due to a read error. J is TRBJ2-3 and V is TRBV7-9; TRBD2 might be the D (5 bases). Germline V gene data show CDR1 as SEHNR and CDR2 as FQNEAQ (reference sequence). The CDR3 spans 15 residues. The CDR3 DNA sequence: TGTGCCAGCAGCTCTAGTGGGCCTAGCATAGATACGCAGTATTTT. It codes for CASSSSGPSIDTQYF.

The CDR3 sequence: CASSLEGRRSNQPQHF. The CDR3 region has the DNA TGTGCCAGCAGCTTGGAGGGGAGGCGGAGCAATCAGCCCCAGCATTTT. V and J are TRBV5-4 and TRBJ1-5; a weak D match, TRBD1 (5 bases). The CDR3 has 16 residues. Germline CDR1 reads SGHNT; CDR2 reads YYREEE (reference sequence). Between the trimmed V and J ends, which lost 0 bases and 1 base, there was a span of 11 bases.

The gene calls are TRBV2 and TRBJ1-3, with TRBD1 identical over 8 bases. The V gene's germline CDR1 is SNHLY and CDR2 FYNNEI. CDR3 length: 15 residues. J lost 0 bases, V lost 6 bases, and 4 bases had no gene match. The CDR3 DNA is TGTGCCAGCAGGACAGGGGTTTTCTCTGGAAACACCATATATTTT. Its protein product is CASRTGVFSGNTIYF.

In DNA, the CDR3 is TGTGCCAGCAGCCAAGACAGGACAGGTGGAGGCTACACCTTC. It encodes CASSQDRTGGGYTF. This sequence joins TRBV3-1 (or the pseudogene TRBV3-2) and TRBJ1-2, with 7 bases identical to TRBD1. In germline, CDR1 is LGHDT, CDR2 YNNKEL (reference sequence). The CDR3 covers 14 residues. V was pared by 0 bases and J by 8 bases, with 6 bases of the junction left unmatched.

The chain carries TRBV6-2 or TRBV6-3 and TRBJ2-3; D perhaps matches TRBD2 (5 bases). Per the germline V gene, CDR1 is MNHEY and CDR2 is SVGEGT. Trimming stripped 5 bases from V and 1 base from J, with 13 bases between. The CDR3 loop spans 15 amino acids. The CDR3 here is CASSTTNGGTDTQYF. CDR3 coding DNA: TGTGCCAGCAGTACGACCAACGGGGGCACAGATACGCAGTATTTT.

This sequence joins TRBV6-4 and TRBJ2-3; D might be TRBD2 (6 bases). The CDR3 has 11 residues. V dropped 10 bases and J dropped 8 bases, with 13 bases sitting between them. The germline gives CDR1 MRHNA, CDR2 SNTAGT. In DNA, the CDR3 is TGTGCCACCTCTCCCGGGGGTACGCAGTATTTT. This codes for CATSPGGTQYF.

The chain is built from TRBV19 and TRBJ1-4, with D maybe TRBD1 (5 bases). Trimming took 7 bases from V and 2 from J, leaving 14 bases between them. The germline V gene has CDR1 LNHDA and CDR2 SQIVND (reference sequence). The CDR3 loop spans 15 amino acids. In DNA, the CDR3 is TGTGCCAGTATCGGCGGGGGGATCACTAATGAAAAACTGTTTTTT. Protein sequence: CASIGGGITNEKLFF.

The CDR3 DNA reads as TGCGCCAGCAGCCGATGGGCGGGACAGGGGATCCAAGAGACCCAGTACTTC. It translates to CASSRWAGQGIQETQYF. The genes are TRBV5-1 and TRBJ2-5; 10 bases fit TRBD1. The germline V gene has CDR1 SGHRS and CDR2 YFSETQ. This CDR3 contains 17 residues. V lost 4 bases and J lost 1; bases outside the gene matches: 10. The full variable domain, rest sourced from reference TRBV5-1 and TRBJ2-5, is KAGVTQTPRYLIKTRGQQVTLSCSPISGHRSVSWYQQTPGQGLQFLFEYFSETQRNKGNFPGRFSGRQFSNSRSEMNVSTLELGDSALYLCASSRWAGQGIQETQYFGPGTRLLVL.

V and J are TRBV28 and TRBJ2-1; no reliable D call. Looked up from germline, CDR1 is MDHEN and CDR2 is SYDVKM. CDR3 length: 16 amino acids. Trimming took 1 base from V and 2 from J, leaving 12 bases between them. The DNA for the CDR3 is TGTGCCAGCAGTTTATTCGCCAGATCCGCCTACAATGAGCAGTTCTTC. This translates into CASSLFARSAYNEQFF.

V and J are TRBV6-1 and TRBJ1-6; no definite D call. Trimming removed 0 bases at V and 9 bases at J, with 15 bases between. Per the germline V gene, CDR1 is MNHNS and CDR2 is SASEGT. There are 16 residues in the CDR3. CDR3 residues: CASSEAPRRRSSPLHF. The CDR3 region has the DNA TGTGCCAGCAGTGAAGCGCCACGGCGAAGGAGTTCACCCCTCCACTTT.

The chain couples TRBV5-6 to TRBJ2-1, with D maybe TRBD1 (6 bases). V lost 7 bases and J 4 bases, leaving 6 bases between the germline ends. CDR3 length: 11 residues. The germline V gene has CDR1 SGHDT and CDR2 YYEEEE. This CDR3 is CASDRYNEQFF. In DNA form, the CDR3 reads TGTGCCAGCGACAGGTACAATGAGCAGTTCTTC. The full variable domain, in which reference TRBV5-6 and TRBJ2-1 provide the parts outside the CDR3, is DAGVTQSPTHLIKTRGQQVTLRCSPKSGHDTVSWYQQALGQGPQFIFQYYEEEERQRGNFPDRFSGHQFPNYSSELNVNALLLGDSALYLCASDRYNEQFFGPGTRLTVL.

This CDR3 is CASSLVIHEQYF. The CDR3 coding sequence is TGTGCCAGCAGCCTAGTGATCCACGAGCAGTACTTC. J is TRBJ2-7 and V is TRBV3-1 (or the pseudogene TRBV3-2); D is uncertain. Germline V gene data show CDR1 as LGHDT and CDR2 as YNNKEL (reference sequence). The CDR3 spans 12 residues. V shed 4 bases and J shed 5 bases, with 9 bases lying between them.

The chain carries TRBV9 and TRBJ1-2; TRBD1 aligns across 8 bases. The V gene end was trimmed by 2 bases and the J gene end by 7 bases; junction bases not matched to a gene: 4. The CDR3 has 13 amino acids. In germline, CDR1 is SGDLS, CDR2 YYNGEE. This chain's CDR3 is CASSVRTGSGYTF. The CDR3, as DNA: TGTGCCAGCAGCGTTCGGACAGGGTCTGGCTACACCTTC.

CDR3 DNA: TGCGCCAGCAGCCAAGTCGGGTTTACTCGAGGAGGGGCCCAGTACTTC. Translation gives CASSQVGFTRGGAQYF. The rearrangement joins TRBV4-1 to TRBJ2-5, with D possibly TRBD2 on 6 matching bases. Trimming took off 1 base at V and 9 bases at J, with 21 bases between the two ends. This CDR3 is 16 amino acids long. Germline V lookup: CDR1 MGHRA, CDR2 YSYEKL.

This sequence joins TRBV9 and TRBJ2-3, with 8 nucleotides matching TRBD2. Germline V gene sequence: CDR1 SGDLS, CDR2 YYNGEE. The CDR3 extends over 15 amino acids. The ends lost 0 bases at V and 5 bases at J; junction bases unmatched: 5. CDR3 coding DNA: TGTGCCAGCAGCGTAGGTGGACTAGCTGTAGATACGCAGTATTTT. Translating it yields CASSVGGLAVDTQYF.

J is TRBJ2-1 and V is TRBV24-1, with 7 positions matching TRBD2. The ends lost 6 bases at V and 0 bases at J; junction bases unmatched: 10. Germline CDR1 and CDR2: KGHDR and SFDVKD. The CDR3 runs to 17 residues. This CDR3 reads CATSLTVAGSSYNEQFF. CDR3 nucleotide sequence: TGTGCCACCAGTTTAACCGTAGCGGGTAGCTCCTACAATGAGCAGTTCTTC.

The chain employs TRBV5-4 and TRBJ1-2, with 7 bases fitting TRBD1. Germline assignment: CDR1 SGHNT and CDR2 YYREEE (reference sequence). Trimming took 0 bases from V and 6 from J; bases not matched to a gene: 11. The CDR3 totals 16 residues. The DNA of the CDR3 is TGTGCCAGCAGCTTGGAGTCGCGACAGGGACTTCATGGCTACACCTTC. It specifies CASSLESRQGLHGYTF. The variable domain in full, completed from reference TRBV5-4 and TRBJ1-2, reads ETGVTQSPTHLIKTRGQQVTLRCSSQSGHNTVSWYQQALGQGPQFIFQYYREEENGRGNFPPRFSGLQFPNYSSELNVNALELDDSALYLCASSLESRQGLHGYTFGSGTRLTVV.

The V call is TRBV19, the J call TRBJ2-3; the match to TRBD2 covers 9 bases. The CDR3 has 15 residues. Germline-derived CDR1 and CDR2 are LNHDA and SQIVND (reference sequence). Unmatched junction bases numbered 2, after V lost 2 bases and J lost 2 bases. DNA of the CDR3: TGTGCCAGTAGTATACTAGCGGGGAACACAGATACGCAGTATTTT. Its protein is CASSILAGNTDTQYF.

The J gene is TRBJ2-1, the V gene TRBV6-4; 10 nucleotides match TRBD2. Trimming removed 2 bases from V and 10 bases from J; junction bases left unmatched: 8. This CDR3 has 15 amino acids. The germline V gene has CDR1 MRHNA and CDR2 SNTAGT. CDR3 bases: TGTGCCAGCAGTGACGGGGCTAGCGGGGGCAGGGAGCAGTTCTTC. Translating gives CASSDGASGGREQFF.

The J gene is TRBJ2-1, the V gene TRBV6-5, with 7 nucleotides matching TRBD1. The germline V gene encodes CDR1 MNHEY and CDR2 SVGAGI. V trimming: 6 bases; J trimming: 10 bases; junction bases outside the gene matches: 9. This CDR3 is built from 13 residues. CDR3 amino acids: CASRSHRGGEQFF. The CDR3 region has the DNA TGTGCCAGCAGGTCACACAGGGGTGGGGAGCAGTTCTTC.

The rearrangement links TRBV19 to TRBJ1-5; D is possibly TRBD1 (6 bases). Trimming pared 3 bases from V and 2 bases from J, leaving 11 bases between. This CDR3 comprises 15 residues. Germline CDR1 is LNHDA and CDR2 is SQIVND (reference sequence). DNA of the CDR3: TGTGCCAGTAGTATTCGCAGGGGCGGCAATCAGCCCCAGCATTTT. This gives the protein CASSIRRGGNQPQHF. Complete variable domain (other parts from reference TRBV19 and TRBJ1-5): DGGITQSPKYLFRKEGQNVTLSCEQNLNHDAMYWYRQDPGQGLRLIYYSQIVNDFQKGDIAEGYSVSREKKESFPLTVTSAQKNPTAFYLCASSIRRGGNQPQHFGDGTRLSIL.

This clone was counted between two and nine times. The V call is TRBV7-9, the J call TRBJ2-1; tentatively, D is TRBD1 (6 bases). Germline lookup yields CDR1 SEHNR and CDR2 FQNEAQ (reference sequence). V gave up 2 bases and J gave up 3 bases, with 8 bases separating them. The CDR3 is 14 amino acids. Here the CDR3 DNA reads TGTGCCAGCAGCTTAAGGGACAACTACAATGAGCAGTTCTTC. It encodes CASSLRDNYNEQFF.

The rearrangement links TRBV5-1 to TRBJ2-1; 10 nucleotides match TRBD2. The germline gives CDR1 SGHRS, CDR2 YFSETQ. The CDR3 runs to 17 residues. J gave up 5 bases and V 0 bases, and 8 bases lay outside the gene matches. DNA for the CDR3: TGCGCCAGCAGCTTGGGGGGCTTAGCGGGAGGTCACAATGAGCAGTTCTTC. This codes for CASSLGGLAGGHNEQFF.

The V gene is TRBV6-6, the J gene TRBJ2-7; TRBD2 might be the D (6 bases). V dropped 4 bases and J dropped 6 bases, with 13 bases sitting between them. Per germline, CDR1 MNHNY and CDR2 SVGAGI (reference sequence). This CDR3 is built from 13 residues. The CDR3 nucleotides are TGTGCCAGCAGTTCCTCCGGGACTGGCGAGCAGTACTTC. Residues: CASSSSGTGEQYF.